These 26 T cell receptor beta chains share one sample of origin, sequenced in a study of technical replicates of blood from a handful of donors. Clones were read by immunoSEQ multiplex PCR, and TCRdb kept only the in-frame ones, dropping some. The profile shows roughly 97,000 clones, approximately 96% of them singletons. The sequencing sample was made of T cells isolated from PBMCs. These receptors were collected from a human donor in good health.

The chain links TRBV7-9 to TRBJ2-7; 11 nucleotides agree with TRBD2. The CDR3 length is 16 residues. The germline V gene has CDR1 SEHNR and CDR2 FQNEAQ (reference sequence). V dropped 2 bases and J dropped 7; count of bases not matched to a gene: 10. The CDR3 DNA follows: TGTGCCAGCAGCTTAAGAATAGCGGGAGGGTACGGGGAGCAGTACTTC. Translated, it gives CASSLRIAGGYGEQYF.

The rearrangement uses TRBV5-1 and TRBJ2-3; 9 nucleotides match TRBD1. The germline V gene encodes CDR1 SGHRS and CDR2 YFSETQ. V shed 4 bases, J shed 3 bases, and the junction held 3 bases outside the gene matches. This CDR3 is 14 amino acids long. CDR3 sequence reads: CASSRDRVTDTQYF. As DNA, the CDR3 is TGCGCCAGCAGCCGGGACAGGGTAACAGATACGCAGTATTTT.

This chain links TRBV5-1 with TRBJ1-1; D not certain. Trimming pared 2 bases from V and 0 bases from J, leaving 11 bases between. The CDR3 sequence is 15 residues long. Germline CDR1 is SGHRS and CDR2 is YFSETQ. The CDR3 here is CASSLGRILNTEAFF. The CDR3 DNA follows: TGCGCCAGCAGCTTAGGGAGAATCCTGAACACTGAAGCTTTCTTT.

This chain joins TRBV5-1 and TRBJ2-1, with 14 positions matching TRBD2. V dropped 0 bases and J dropped 5; count of bases not matched to a gene: 1. There are 16 residues in the CDR3. From germline, CDR1 is SGHRS and CDR2 YFSETQ. The CDR3 region has the DNA TGCGCCAGCAGCTTGGGACTAGCGGGAGGGGACAATGAGCAGTTCTTC. Protein product: CASSLGLAGGDNEQFF.

The chain combines TRBV6-5 with TRBJ2-1; D is perhaps TRBD2 (5 bases). V was cut by 6 bases and J by 4 bases, with 10 bases left in between. The germline gives CDR1 MNHEY, CDR2 SVGAGI. This CDR3 has 13 amino acids. This CDR3 reads CASRQTSYNEQFF. The CDR3 nucleotides are TGTGCCAGCAGGCAAACTAGTTACAATGAGCAGTTCTTC.

This rearrangement joins TRBV12-1 to TRBJ2-7; no check of the table's D call, TRBD2, against the DNA was made. TRBV12-1 has pseudogene status. The CDR3 runs to 13 residues. DNA for the CDR3: TGTGCCAGCAGCTCAACCTACTCCTACGAGCAGTACTTC. Translating gives CASSSTYSYEQYF.

The V call is TRBV18, the J call TRBJ2-3; 7 nucleotides align to TRBD2. The junction had 9 bases not matched to a gene; V was cut back by 6 bases and J by 3 bases. Germline CDR1 is KGHSH and CDR2 is LQKENI. This CDR3 is 15 amino acids long. CDR3 residues: CASSYVGGATDTQYF. CDR3 in DNA: TGTGCCAGCTCTTACGTGGGAGGGGCTACAGATACGCAGTATTTT.

This rearrangement joins TRBV18 to TRBJ1-3; 11 bases align to TRBD1. The germline V gene encodes CDR1 KGHSH and CDR2 LQKENI. J was trimmed by 5 bases and V by 3 bases; bases with no gene match: 3. The CDR3 loop spans 15 amino acids. This CDR3 is CASSPDRGPRNTIYF. In DNA form, the CDR3 reads TGTGCCAGCTCACCGGACAGGGGGCCGAGAAACACCATATATTTT. The whole variable domain, remainder taken from reference TRBV18 and TRBJ1-3, is NAGVMQNPRHLVRRRGQEARLRCSPMKGHSHVYWYRQLPEEGLKFMVYLQKENIIDESGMPKERFSAEFPKEGPSILRIQQVVRGDSAAYFCASSPDRGPRNTIYFGEGSWLTVV.

The chain combines TRBV6-7 with TRBJ2-4; no clear D gene. TRBV6-7 is an ORF; its function is uncertain. The length of the CDR3 is 10 residues. The ends were cut back, 4 bases at V and 14 bases at J, with 9 bases in the middle. CDR3 amino acids: CASSSFTKYF. The DNA of the CDR3 is TGTGCCAGCAGTTCCTTCACTAAGTACTTC.

V gene TRBV7-9 combines with J gene TRBJ1-5; TRBD1 matches 11 bases. The ends lost 5 bases at V and 7 bases at J; junction bases unmatched: 7. Germline values: CDR1 SEHNR, CDR2 FQNEAQ (reference sequence). The CDR3 runs to 15 residues. The CDR3 bases are TGTGCCAGCAGCCCACCTGGGACAGGGGGACAGCCCCAGCATTTT. Its translation is CASSPPGTGGQPQHF.

J is TRBJ1-4 and V is TRBV9, with 7 bases matching TRBD1. This CDR3 region has 15 residues. Germline V gene lookup returns CDR1 SGDLS and CDR2 YYNGEE. J gave up 5 bases and V 3 bases, and 7 bases lay outside the gene matches. This CDR3 is CASSETGLSNEKLFF. The DNA for the CDR3 is TGTGCCAGCAGCGAGACAGGGCTTTCCAATGAAAAACTGTTTTTT. Combining the CDR3 with reference TRBV9 and TRBJ1-4 gives the whole variable domain DSGVTQTPKHLITATGQRVTLRCSPRSGDLSVYWYQQSLDQGLQFLIQYYNGEERAKGNILERFSAQQFPDLHSELNLSSLELGDSALYFCASSETGLSNEKLFFGSGTQLSVL.

The CDR3 is CASSPGWETQYF. As DNA, the CDR3 is TGTGCCAGCAGCCCAGGGTGGGAGACCCAGTACTTC. The J gene is TRBJ2-5, the V gene TRBV9, with a possible D match to TRBD1 (5 bases). CDR3 length: 12 amino acids. Germline-derived CDR1 and CDR2 are SGDLS and YYNGEE. With 4 bases removed from V and 5 bases from J, the gap between germline ends came to 9 bases.

This rearrangement joins TRBV19 to TRBJ1-1, with D tentatively TRBD1 (6 bases). V lost 6 bases to trimming and J lost 0 bases, with 20 bases between them. Germline V CDR1 and CDR2: LNHDA, SQIVND (reference sequence). The CDR3 loop spans 17 amino acids. CDR3 region: CASSNTWTDQMNTEAFF. DNA for the CDR3: TGTGCCAGTAGCAATACATGGACAGATCAAATGAACACTGAAGCTTTCTTT.

The rearrangement uses TRBV15 and TRBJ1-1; D is uncertain. V lost 1 base, J lost 1 base, and 7 bases lay in between. CDR1 is LNHNV and CDR2 is YYDKDF in the germline V gene (reference sequence). This CDR3 spans 14 amino acids. Here the CDR3 DNA reads TGTGCCACCAGCAGAGCACGGGAGAACACTGAAGCTTTCTTT. This sequence encodes CATSRARENTEAFF.

This clone showed up just once. The chain has TRBV13 and TRBJ2-1, with D possibly being TRBD1 (6 bases). The CDR3 is made up of 12 amino acids. Trimming shortened V by 2 bases and J by 13 bases, and 12 bases separated the two germline ends. The germline CDR1 and CDR2 sequences are PRHDT and FYEKMQ (reference sequence). The CDR3 DNA reads as TGTGCCAGCAGCTTACTACAGGGTGATCAGTTCTTC. Amino acids: CASSLLQGDQFF.

This chain uses TRBV7-2 with TRBJ1-3; D not resolved. Trimming left V 2 bases short and J 9 bases short, with 8 bases between. Per germline, CDR1 SGHTA and CDR2 FQGNSA. The CDR3 has 12 amino acids. CDR3 loop: CASSLTGSTIYF. For the CDR3, the DNA is TGTGCCAGCAGCTTAACGGGTAGCACCATATATTTT. Together with reference TRBV7-2 and TRBJ1-3, the CDR3 gives the full variable domain: GAGVSQSPSNKVTEKGKDVELRCDPISGHTALYWYRQSLGQGLEFLIYFQGNSAPDKSGLPSDRFSAERTGGSVSTLTIQRTQQEDSAVYLCASSLTGSTIYFGEGSWLTVV.

This clone was found once. The gene calls are TRBV10-3 and TRBJ2-1, with 10 bases identical to TRBD2. The CDR3 consists of 14 residues. Germline CDR1 ENHRY, CDR2 SYGVKD. V shed 7 bases and J 3 bases; nucleotides not matched to a gene: 3. This chain's CDR3 is CAINLAGVYNEQFF. The CDR3 nucleotides are TGTGCCATCAATCTAGCGGGGGTCTACAATGAGCAGTTCTTC.

The chain carries TRBV28 and TRBJ1-2, with D perhaps TRBD1 (5 bases). Per germline, CDR1 MDHEN and CDR2 SYDVKM. This CDR3 spans 15 amino acids. V shed 5 bases and J shed 6 bases, with 19 bases lying between them. CDR3 bases: TGTGCCAGCAGTCCACCGGACAAGCTCGGCGATGGCTACACCTTC. It yields the protein CASSPPDKLGDGYTF.

The chain employs TRBV4-1 and TRBJ2-7, with TRBD2 matching 8 bases. This CDR3 contains 16 residues. Germline trimming cut 4 bases from V and 1 base from J; bases unmatched to any gene: 9. Germline assignment: CDR1 MGHRA and CDR2 YSYEKL. For the CDR3, the DNA is TGCGCCAGCAGCCCTCAAGGGGCGGGGGGTTCCTACGAGCAGTACTTC. It codes for CASSPQGAGGSYEQYF.

V and J are TRBV27 and TRBJ1-1, with D perhaps matching TRBD1 (6 bases). Trimming took off 7 bases at V and 6 bases at J, with 15 bases between the two ends. The CDR3 has 13 amino acids. Looked up from germline, CDR1 is MNHEY and CDR2 is SMNVEV (reference sequence). The CDR3 region is CASTLRGASEAFF. CDR3 in DNA: TGTGCCAGCACCCTTCGGGGGGCGTCTGAAGCTTTCTTT.

The chain links TRBV18 to TRBJ2-7; 9 bases are a match to TRBD2. The junction had 6 bases not matched to a gene; V was cut back by 3 bases and J by 3 bases. This CDR3 is built from 15 residues. CDR1 and CDR2 (germline): KGHSH, LQKENI. Here the CDR3 reads CASSPGLAPNYEQYF. In DNA form, the CDR3 reads TGTGCCAGCTCACCTGGACTAGCGCCAAACTACGAGCAGTACTTC.

The chain joins TRBV9 to TRBJ2-2, with a tentative D call TRBD2 (6 bases). Germline V gene lookup returns CDR1 SGDLS and CDR2 YYNGEE. The CDR3 totals 16 residues. V lost 0 bases to trimming and J lost 6 bases, with 15 bases between them. The CDR3, as DNA: TGTGCCAGCAGCGTAGGAGGGTTGGAGGGGCCCGGGGAGCTGTTTTTT. It codes for CASSVGGLEGPGELFF.

Here the CDR3 DNA reads TGTGCCAGCAGCTTTAGGGAGGGGAACACTGAAGCTTTCTTT. Protein product: CASSFREGNTEAFF. This chain uses TRBV6-5 with TRBJ1-1; no clear D. This CDR3 has 14 residues. CDR1 and CDR2 (germline): MNHEY, SVGAGI. V was cut by 6 bases and J by 1 base, with 12 bases left in between.

The J gene is TRBJ2-2, the V gene TRBV10-3; tentatively, D is TRBD2 (5 bases). Germline CDR1 is ENHRY and CDR2 is SYGVKD. CDR3 length: 11 residues. The V and J ends lost 11 bases and 9 bases respectively, with 13 bases between them. CDR3 DNA: TGTGCCCCACTAGACCGTAGGGAGCTGTTTTTT. Protein sequence: CAPLDRRELFF.

The rearrangement uses TRBV2 and TRBJ2-2; 8 bases line up with TRBD1. This CDR3 is built from 14 residues. Looked up from germline, CDR1 is SNHLY and CDR2 is FYNNEI. V trimming: 11 bases; J trimming: 4 bases; junction bases outside the gene matches: 9. The CDR3 region has the DNA TGTGCCGACTCCCGGGACAGGAGCACCGGGGAGCTGTTTTTT. This translates into CADSRDRSTGELFF.

CDR3 DNA sequence: TGTGCCAGCACCATGGGGGAGGGCCTCGGAGATACGCAGTATTTT. This gives the protein CASTMGEGLGDTQYF. The chain recombines TRBV2 with TRBJ2-3; 7 positions agree with TRBD2. The CDR3 has 15 amino acids. The germline V gene encodes CDR1 SNHLY and CDR2 FYNNEI. Trimming at V came to 7 bases and at J to 5 bases, leaving 12 bases not matched to a gene.